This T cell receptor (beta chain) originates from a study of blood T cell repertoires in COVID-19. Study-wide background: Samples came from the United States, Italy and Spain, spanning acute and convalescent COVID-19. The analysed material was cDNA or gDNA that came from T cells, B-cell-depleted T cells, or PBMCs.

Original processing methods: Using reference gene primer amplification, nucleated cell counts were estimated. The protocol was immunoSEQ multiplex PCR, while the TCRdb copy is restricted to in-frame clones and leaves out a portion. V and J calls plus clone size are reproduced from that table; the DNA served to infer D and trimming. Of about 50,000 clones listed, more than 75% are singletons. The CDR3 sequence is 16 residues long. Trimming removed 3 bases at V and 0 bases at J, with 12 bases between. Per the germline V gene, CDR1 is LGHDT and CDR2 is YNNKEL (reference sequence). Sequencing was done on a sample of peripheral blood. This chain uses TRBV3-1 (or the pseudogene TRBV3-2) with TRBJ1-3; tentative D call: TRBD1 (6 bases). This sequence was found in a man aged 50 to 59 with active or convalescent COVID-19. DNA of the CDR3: TGTGCCAGCAGCCAGAGGGGACACAACTCTGGAAACACCATATATTTT. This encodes CASSQRGHNSGNTIYF.